The 13 T cell receptor beta chains presented below share a single source sample, sequenced in a study of blood T cell repertoires in COVID-19. The protocol was immunoSEQ multiplex PCR, while the TCRdb copy is restricted to in-frame clones and leaves out a portion. The sample yields more than 55,000 clones, more than 80% seen once. The sample comprised peripheral blood. The source of these receptors is a woman in her sixties or seventies with COVID-19, enrolled during active disease.

A few counts support this clone. This sequence joins TRBV3-1 (or the pseudogene TRBV3-2) and TRBJ2-7; 9 bases are a match to TRBD1. Germline-derived CDR1 and CDR2 are LGHDT and YNNKEL (reference sequence). This CDR3 is 16 amino acids long. V lost 0 bases, J lost 2 bases, and 5 bases stayed unmatched. The CDR3 DNA reads TGTGCCAGCAGCCAAGATGTGAGGACAGGGGCCTACGAGCAGTACTTC. It codes for CASSQDVRTGAYEQYF.

V and J are TRBV19 and TRBJ2-2; the D gene is possibly TRBD1 (5 bases). The V end was cut by 3 bases, the J end by 6 bases, with 11 bases between. Germline V gene sequence: CDR1 LNHDA, CDR2 SQIVND (reference sequence). This CDR3 contains 14 residues. The CDR3 DNA follows: TGTGCCAGTAGTATCGCAGGGCGCGCCGGGGAGCTGTTTTTT. This codes for CASSIAGRAGELFF.

The chain carries TRBV5-1 and TRBJ2-4, with a tentative D call TRBD1 (6 bases). With 9 bases removed from V and 4 bases from J, the gap between germline ends came to 23 bases. Germline V lookup: CDR1 SGHRS, CDR2 YFSETQ. The CDR3 has 16 amino acids. The CDR3 DNA sequence: TGCGCCACCTCCCCCTCAGGGGCGCGCTCAAAAAACATTCAGTACTTC. This sequence encodes CATSPSGARSKNIQYF.

The CDR3 loop reads CASRLANTGELFF. The CDR3 DNA sequence: TGTGCCAGTAGACTAGCGAACACCGGGGAGCTGTTTTTT. This chain joins TRBV19 and TRBJ2-2; possible D gene TRBD2, 5 bases. Germline loops: CDR1 LNHDA, CDR2 SQIVND (reference sequence). This CDR3 has 13 residues. V lost 6 bases and J 0 bases, leaving 5 bases between the germline ends.

This chain uses TRBV30 with TRBJ2-3; 8 bases line up with TRBD2. V shed 0 bases, J shed 5 bases, and the junction held 16 bases outside the gene matches. The V gene's germline CDR1 is GTSNPN and CDR2 SVGIG (reference sequence). This CDR3 contains 18 residues. The CDR3 protein is CAWSVRIRSGSKGDTQYF. The CDR3 region has the DNA TGTGCCTGGAGTGTACGGATTAGGAGCGGGAGTAAAGGAGATACGCAGTATTTT.

This sequence joins TRBV6-2 or TRBV6-3 and TRBJ1-5; 12 bases are a match to TRBD1. The CDR3 has 17 amino acids. The V and J ends lost 6 bases and 1 base, in that order; junction bases with no gene match: 7. Germline lookup yields CDR1 MNHEY and CDR2 SVGEGT. The CDR3 loop is CASSLGQGARSNQPQHF. CDR3 bases: TGTGCCAGCAGCCTGGGACAGGGGGCTCGCAGCAATCAGCCCCAGCATTTT.

This sequence joins TRBV2 and TRBJ2-7; D call uncertain. V was clipped by 7 bases and J by 1 base, with 11 bases between them. From germline, CDR1 is SNHLY and CDR2 FYNNEI. This CDR3 has 13 residues. Written as DNA, the CDR3 is TGTGCCAGCAATGGAGCTATTTCCTACGAGCAGTACTTC. It encodes CASNGAISYEQYF.

The rearrangement links TRBV5-8 to TRBJ2-1, with 7 bases lining up with TRBD2. This CDR3 region has 18 residues. Germline V gene lookup returns CDR1 SGHTS and CDR2 YDEGEE. V was pared by 0 bases and J by 1 base, with 10 bases of the junction left unmatched. As DNA, the CDR3 is TGTGCCAGCAGCTTGGGGGCGGGAGTTCGACTTTCCTACAATGAGCAGTTCTTC. This codes for CASSLGAGVRLSYNEQFF.

The chain links TRBV19 to TRBJ1-2, with 8 nucleotides matching TRBD1. The germline gives CDR1 LNHDA, CDR2 SQIVND (reference sequence). The V gene end was trimmed by 1 base and the J gene end by 7 bases; junction bases not matched to a gene: 5. CDR3 length: 14 amino acids. The CDR3 nucleotides read TGTGCCAGTAGTATAGTTGGCAGGGGGCCTGGCTACACCTTC. Protein product: CASSIVGRGPGYTF.

The V gene is TRBV7-9, the J gene TRBJ1-1; D gene unclear. Germline loops: CDR1 SEHNR, CDR2 FQNEAQ (reference sequence). V shed 11 bases and J shed 8 bases, with 12 bases lying between them. The CDR3 runs 10 residues. CDR3 DNA: TGTGCCGGAGAGGCTACCGAAGCTTTCTTT. Translating gives CAGEATEAFF. Full variable domain (outside the CDR3, taken from reference TRBV7-9 and TRBJ1-1): DTGVSQNPRHKITKRGQNVTFRCDPISEHNRLYWYRQTLGQGPEFLTYFQNEAQLEKSRLLSDRFSAERPKGSFSTLEIQRTEQGDSAMYLCAGEATEAFFGQGTRLTVV.

This sequence joins TRBV30 and TRBJ2-3; no firm D call. Germline V gene data show CDR1 as GTSNPN and CDR2 as SVGIG (reference sequence). V lost 0 bases, J lost 1 base, and 5 bases lay in between. CDR3 length: 13 residues. This CDR3 reads CAWSVSGTDTQYF. For the CDR3, the DNA is TGTGCCTGGAGTGTGAGCGGCACAGATACGCAGTATTTT.

This clone has only a few counts. The chain is built from TRBV18 and TRBJ1-5; 8 bases are shared with TRBD1. Germline CDR1 and CDR2: KGHSH and LQKENI. The CDR3 extends over 13 amino acids. Unmatched junction bases numbered 1, after V lost 4 bases and J lost 5 bases. The CDR3: CASSLQGDQPQHF. CDR3 sequence (DNA): TGTGCCAGCTCACTACAGGGGGATCAGCCCCAGCATTTT.

The chain is built from TRBV6-4 and TRBJ1-6, with D unresolved. Looked up from germline, CDR1 is MRHNA and CDR2 is SNTAGT. V was shortened by 9 bases and J by 8 bases, with 17 bases between the two germline ends. CDR3 length equals 14 residues. The CDR3 nucleotides read TGTGCCAGAGGGCACGGGGAGAGCTATTCACCCCTCCACTTT. Amino acid sequence: CARGHGESYSPLHF.